This is a list of T cell receptor beta chains from one sample in a study of blood T cells in healthy people across ages. TCRdb itself ran the 5' RACE reads through MiXCR, one entry per CDR3 protein. In the table there are 1.5 million to 2 million distinct CDR3 sequences, about two fifths of which are singletons. Sequencing was carried out using blood. These TCRs come from a human donor in good health. The CDR3 runs from the conserved cysteine through the conserved F or W. Fields, in order: V gene, D gene, clone size, J gene, CDR3 DNA, CDR3 protein. The D gene is left open where the match is weak. Some rows mark clone size as missing; the rest say once, few, many or name a class of expanded clone.

V gene: TRBV7-2
D gene: -
clone size: -
J gene: TRBJ2-7
CDR3 DNA: TGTGCCAGCAGCCTCGGGACTCTGAACTACGAGCAGTACTTC
CDR3 protein: CASSLGTLNYEQYF

V gene: TRBV5-1
D gene: TRBD1
clone size: few
J gene: TRBJ1-2
CDR3 DNA: TGCGCCAGCAGCCCTCCGGACAGGAACTATGGCTACACCTTC
CDR3 protein: CASSPPDRNYGYTF

V gene: TRBV12-3/TRBV12-4
D gene: -
clone size: -
J gene: TRBJ1-5
CDR3 DNA: TGTGCCAGCAGTTTTCGGAACAGGTCCCCTAATCAGCCCCAGCATTTT
CDR3 protein: CASSFRNRSPNQPQHF

V gene: TRBV29-1
D gene: -
clone size: few
J gene: TRBJ2-1
CDR3 DNA: TGCAGCGCCCGCCAGATTCCCTCCTACAATGAGCAGTTCTTC
CDR3 protein: CSARQIPSYNEQFF

V gene: TRBV7-3
D gene: -
clone size: -
J gene: TRBJ2-2
CDR3 DNA: TGTGCCAGCAGCCCTCGACCCAACACCGGGGAGCTGTTTTTT
CDR3 protein: CASSPRPNTGELFF

V gene: TRBV4-1
D gene: TRBD1
clone size: -
J gene: TRBJ1-1
CDR3 DNA: TGCGCCAGCAGCCAAGACAGGGGGTTCAGTGAAGCTTTCTTT
CDR3 protein: CASSQDRGFSEAFF

V gene: TRBV20-1
D gene: -
clone size: few
J gene: TRBJ2-3
CDR3 DNA: TGCAGTGCCCCAGGGGGGGGTCAAAGTACAGATACGCAGTATTTT
CDR3 protein: CSAPGGGQSTDTQYF

V gene: TRBV6-6
D gene: -
clone size: few
J gene: TRBJ2-7
CDR3 DNA: TGTGCCAGCAGTTACTTAGGCAGGGGTTCTTACGAGCAGTACTTC
CDR3 protein: CASSYLGRGSYEQYF

V gene: TRBV7-6
D gene: TRBD1
clone size: few
J gene: TRBJ2-5
CDR3 DNA: TGTGCCAGCAGCTCACACCCATATAACAGGGGACAAGAGACCCAGTACTTC
CDR3 protein: CASSSHPYNRGQETQYF

V gene: TRBV4-1
D gene: -
clone size: once
J gene: TRBJ1-6
CDR3 DNA: TGCGCCAGCAGCCCCAGCTACTCGCCGAATTCACCCCTCCACTTT
CDR3 protein: CASSPSYSPNSPLHF

V gene: TRBV20-1
D gene: -
clone size: few
J gene: TRBJ1-1
CDR3 DNA: TGCAGTGCTTCCCGGACAACCTTTAGGTTTGAAGCTTTCTTT
CDR3 protein: CSASRTTFRFEAFF

V gene: TRBV6-2/TRBV6-3
D gene: -
clone size: few
J gene: TRBJ2-4
CDR3 DNA: TGTGCCAGCAGTCCGCCGGCCAAAAACATTCAGTACTTC
CDR3 protein: CASSPPAKNIQYF

V gene: TRBV5-5
D gene: TRBD1
clone size: -
J gene: TRBJ2-3
CDR3 DNA: TGTGCCAGCAGCTCCCAGGGGGCCTCAGATGCGCAGTATTTT
CDR3 protein: CASSSQGASDAQYF

V gene: TRBV18
D gene: -
clone size: -
J gene: TRBJ2-5
CDR3 DNA: TGTGCCAGCTCCGGTGTGGAGAGGGGGGACCAAGAGACCCAGTACTTC
CDR3 protein: CASSGVERGDQETQYF

V gene: TRBV7-2
D gene: -
clone size: -
J gene: TRBJ2-7
CDR3 DNA: TGTGCCAGCAGCTCCCCCCCGGACAGCCTTACCATTACCTACGAGCAGTACTTC
CDR3 protein: CASSSPPDSLTITYEQYF

V gene: TRBV7-8
D gene: -
clone size: -
J gene: TRBJ2-1
CDR3 DNA: TGTGCCAGCAGCTTAAGGGGAGAACCCTACAATGAGCAGTTCTTC
CDR3 protein: CASSLRGEPYNEQFF

V gene: TRBV4-1
D gene: -
clone size: -
J gene: TRBJ1-1
CDR3 DNA: TGCGCCAGCAGCCAATCCCTCGGGGGTCGGGGAGCTTTCTTT
CDR3 protein: CASSQSLGGRGAFF

V gene: TRBV7-2
D gene: -
clone size: -
J gene: TRBJ1-1
CDR3 DNA: TGTGCCAGCAGCTTAGGGCCCCTGGGGGTCAGACGGACTGAAGCTTTCTTT
CDR3 protein: CASSLGPLGVRRTEAFF

V gene: TRBV29-1
D gene: -
clone size: -
J gene: TRBJ1-2
CDR3 DNA: TGCAGCGTTGAAGATTATACAGGCGACTATGGCTACACCTTC
CDR3 protein: CSVEDYTGDYGYTF

V gene: TRBV7-2
D gene: -
clone size: -
J gene: TRBJ2-7
CDR3 DNA: TGTGCCAGCAGCTTAGCGGTGGGGGCAGGCTACGAGCAGTACTTC
CDR3 protein: CASSLAVGAGYEQYF

V gene: TRBV27
D gene: TRBD1
clone size: once
J gene: TRBJ2-1
CDR3 DNA: TGTGCCAGCCAAGTTATCGGACAAACCGGGACAGGGGATAATCAGCAGTTCTTC
CDR3 protein: CASQVIGQTGTGDNQQFF

V gene: TRBV6-2/TRBV6-3
D gene: TRBD2
clone size: few
J gene: TRBJ2-1
CDR3 DNA: TGTGCCAGCATCAGAAATCGGGGGGGCCTTTACAATGAGCAGTTCTTC
CDR3 protein: CASIRNRGGLYNEQFF

V gene: TRBV5-5
D gene: -
clone size: few
J gene: TRBJ2-7
CDR3 DNA: TGTGCCAGCAGCTTTGGTGCAGGGTTTTCCTACGAGCAGTACTTC
CDR3 protein: CASSFGAGFSYEQYF

V gene: TRBV10-3
D gene: -
clone size: -
J gene: TRBJ2-7
CDR3 DNA: TGTGCCATCAGTGAGTCGCTACAGTCCGGCCCCTACGAGCAGTACTTC
CDR3 protein: CAISESLQSGPYEQYF

V gene: TRBV5-1
D gene: -
clone size: -
J gene: TRBJ2-5
CDR3 DNA: TGCGCCAGCAGCTTGGCCACGGGAGATCAAGAGACCCAGTACTTC
CDR3 protein: CASSLATGDQETQYF

V gene: TRBV12-3/TRBV12-4
D gene: -
clone size: -
J gene: TRBJ1-5
CDR3 DNA: TGTGCCAGCAGCTGGGGAGGGGCGAAAGGCAATCAGCCCCAGCATTTT
CDR3 protein: CASSWGGAKGNQPQHF

V gene: TRBV13
D gene: -
clone size: -
J gene: TRBJ2-7
CDR3 DNA: TGTGCCAGCTCTCTCGGTGGGGCAGGGGTAACCTACGAGCAGTACTTC
CDR3 protein: CASSLGGAGVTYEQYF

V gene: TRBV3-1
D gene: -
clone size: -
J gene: TRBJ1-6
CDR3 DNA: TGTGCCAGCAGTCTACAGGCTTTGGAGTCACCCCTCCACTTT
CDR3 protein: CASSLQALESPLHF

V gene: TRBV27
D gene: -
clone size: -
J gene: TRBJ2-1
CDR3 DNA: TGTGCCAGCAGTTCGTATGCCGGGACGGGAAAATACAATGAGCAGTTCTTC
CDR3 protein: CASSSYAGTGKYNEQFF

V gene: TRBV20-1
D gene: -
clone size: -
J gene: TRBJ2-5
CDR3 DNA: TGCAGTGCTCGAGAGGGAGGAGGGCGGGAGACCCAGTACTTC
CDR3 protein: CSAREGGGRETQYF

V gene: TRBV7-9
D gene: -
clone size: -
J gene: TRBJ2-5
CDR3 DNA: TGTGCCAGCAGCTTTCGGGAACAAGAGACCCAGTACTTC
CDR3 protein: CASSFREQETQYF

V gene: TRBV11-2
D gene: -
clone size: -
J gene: TRBJ2-5
CDR3 DNA: TGTGCCAGCAGCTCCCCACCGAGGGGATTTCAAGAGACCCAGTACTTC
CDR3 protein: CASSSPPRGFQETQYF

V gene: TRBV4-1
D gene: -
clone size: -
J gene: TRBJ1-4
CDR3 DNA: TGCGCCAGCAGCCAAATCCCGGGACCTAATGAAAAACTGTTTTTT
CDR3 protein: CASSQIPGPNEKLFF

V gene: TRBV6-5
D gene: -
clone size: -
J gene: TRBJ2-7
CDR3 DNA: TGTGCCAGCAGTTACTCGATTCTCCCCTACGAGCAGTACTTC
CDR3 protein: CASSYSILPYEQYF

V gene: TRBV20-1
D gene: TRBD1
clone size: -
J gene: TRBJ1-1
CDR3 DNA: TGCAGTGCTAGTCAGGGGGTGGGAAGGGCCTACACTGAAGCTTTCTTT
CDR3 protein: CSASQGVGRAYTEAFF

V gene: TRBV7-9
D gene: -
clone size: few
J gene: TRBJ2-3
CDR3 DNA: TGTGCCAGCAGCTTATCCACTAGGGCAGATACGCAGTATTTT
CDR3 protein: CASSLSTRADTQYF

V gene: TRBV5-1
D gene: -
clone size: few
J gene: TRBJ1-1
CDR3 DNA: TGCGCCAGCAGCTGGGGACCGGGCATATGGGCTTTCTTT
CDR3 protein: CASSWGPGIWAFF

V gene: TRBV20-1
D gene: -
clone size: -
J gene: TRBJ2-1
CDR3 DNA: TGCAGTGCTTCCCTAGGTCTTAGCAGCTACAATGAGCAGTTCTTC
CDR3 protein: CSASLGLSSYNEQFF

V gene: TRBV20-1
D gene: -
clone size: -
J gene: TRBJ1-2
CDR3 DNA: TGCAGTGTTACTATAAACGGACGGGTCTATGGCTACACCTTC
CDR3 protein: CSVTINGRVYGYTF

V gene: TRBV27
D gene: -
clone size: few
J gene: TRBJ2-7
CDR3 DNA: TGTGCCAGCAGTGCCCGCGTGGGGATAGCCTACGAGCAGTACTTC
CDR3 protein: CASSARVGIAYEQYF

V gene: TRBV5-1
D gene: TRBD1
clone size: -
J gene: TRBJ2-3
CDR3 DNA: TGCGCCAGCAGCTTGGCCAGGACAGGGGAGACAGATACGCAGTATTTT
CDR3 protein: CASSLARTGETDTQYF

V gene: TRBV6-5
D gene: -
clone size: many
J gene: TRBJ2-5
CDR3 DNA: TGTGCCGGGAAGACCCAGTACTTC
CDR3 protein: CAGKTQYF

V gene: TRBV29-1
D gene: -
clone size: -
J gene: TRBJ2-3
CDR3 DNA: TGCAGCGTTGCGTTGGGAGGAAGCACAGATACGCAGTATTTT
CDR3 protein: CSVALGGSTDTQYF